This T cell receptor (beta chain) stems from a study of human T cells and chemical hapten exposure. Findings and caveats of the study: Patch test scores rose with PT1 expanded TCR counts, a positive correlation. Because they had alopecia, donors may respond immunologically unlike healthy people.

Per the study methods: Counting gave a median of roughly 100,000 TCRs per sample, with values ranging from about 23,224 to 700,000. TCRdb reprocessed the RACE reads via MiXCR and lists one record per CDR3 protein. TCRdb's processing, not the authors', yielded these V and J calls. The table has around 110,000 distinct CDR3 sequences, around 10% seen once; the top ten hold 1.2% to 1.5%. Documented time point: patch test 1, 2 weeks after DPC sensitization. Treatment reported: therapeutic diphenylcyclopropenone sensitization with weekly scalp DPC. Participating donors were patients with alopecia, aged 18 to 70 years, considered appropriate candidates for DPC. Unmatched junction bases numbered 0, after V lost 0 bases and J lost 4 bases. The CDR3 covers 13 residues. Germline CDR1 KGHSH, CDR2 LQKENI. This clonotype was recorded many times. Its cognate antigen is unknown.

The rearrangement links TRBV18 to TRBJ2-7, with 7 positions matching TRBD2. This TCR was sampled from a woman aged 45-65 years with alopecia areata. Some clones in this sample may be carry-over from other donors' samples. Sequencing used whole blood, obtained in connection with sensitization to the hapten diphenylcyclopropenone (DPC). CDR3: CASSPPGGYEQYF. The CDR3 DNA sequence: TGTGCCAGCTCACCACCGGGGGGGTACGAGCAGTACTTC.